The 7 T cell receptor beta chains in this list originate from one sample, sequenced in a study of vaccination and CD4 T cells after COVID-19. The Oncomine TCR Beta short-read assay was applied to DNA of cultured CD4+ T cells. MiXCR was run by TCRdb on the PCR reads, yielding one entry per CDR3 protein. The sample holds 10,000 to 15,000 distinct CDR3 sequences, approximately 57% seen once. Their specific antigens are unknown. Noted treatment: approximately 9-day PBMC culture with coronavirus spike peptide pools or control peptides (ViraFEST assay). What was sequenced was CD4+ T cells from blood, cultured in vitro. These receptors were taken from a human donor who had recovered from COVID-19.

CDR3 in DNA: TGCAGCGTTGAGCCTAGCGTAAACACCGGGGAGCTGTTTTTT. Its protein is CSVEPSVNTGELFF. The V call is TRBV29-1, the J call TRBJ2-2, with a tentative D call TRBD2 (6 bases). The CDR3 consists of 14 residues. Trimming left V 3 bases short and J 2 bases short, with 10 bases between. Germline V gives CDR1 SQVTM, CDR2 ANQGSEA.

This sequence joins TRBV27 and TRBJ2-1; a weak D match, TRBD2 (5 bases). Trimming stripped 6 bases from V and 0 bases from J, with 15 bases between. Per germline, CDR1 MNHEY and CDR2 SMNVEV (reference sequence). CDR3 length equals 16 residues. CDR3: CASSYRLRSSYNEQFF. For the CDR3, the DNA is TGTGCCAGCAGCTACCGACTACGCTCCTCCTACAATGAGCAGTTCTTC.

This clonotype was seen more than once but under ten times. The V call is TRBV5-1, the J call TRBJ1-5, with TRBD1 identical over 8 bases. The CDR3 has 14 residues. Unmatched junction bases numbered 6, after V lost 3 bases and J lost 7 bases. Germline CDR1 SGHRS, CDR2 YFSETQ. In DNA, the CDR3 is TGCGCCAGCAGCTCCGGACAGGGACGGCAGCCCCAGCATTTT. Its protein product is CASSSGQGRQPQHF.

The chain combines TRBV25-1 with TRBJ2-7; 9 bases align to TRBD2. With 5 bases clipped from V and 6 bases from J, the junction kept 11 bases outside the gene matches. Germline CDR1 MGHDK, CDR2 SYGVNS. This CDR3 is built from 15 residues. The CDR3, as DNA: TGTGCCAGCAGTAAATCCTTAGCGGGAGAGGGCGAGCAGTACTTC. Encoded protein: CASSKSLAGEGEQYF.

The CDR3 reads CASSSWAGTYNEQFF. Written as DNA, the CDR3 is TGTGCCAGCAGCTCCTGGGCGGGGACCTACAATGAGCAGTTCTTC. The gene calls are TRBV7-9 and TRBJ2-1, with D perhaps matching TRBD2 (6 bases). The CDR3 covers 15 residues. Germline CDR1 and CDR2: SEHNR and FQNEAQ (reference sequence). Deletions cut 4 bases from V and 2 bases from J, with 12 bases between.

J is TRBJ2-7 and V is TRBV20-1, with D uncertain. Germline-derived CDR1 and CDR2 are DFQATT and SNEGSKA (reference sequence). The V end lost 6 bases, the J end lost 2 bases, and 20 bases lay between the germline ends. The CDR3 spans 15 residues. For the CDR3, the DNA is TGCAGTGCCAAAACGGGCTCCACCCGCCCCTACGAGCAGTACTTC. This sequence encodes CSAKTGSTRPYEQYF.

In its sample, this clonotype is large. The rearrangement joins TRBV19 to TRBJ2-3; perhaps TRBD1 as D (5 bases). Trimming shortened V by 5 bases and J by 6 bases, and 12 bases separated the two germline ends. CDR1 is LNHDA, CDR2 SQIVND, per germline (reference sequence). The CDR3 is 13 residues long. The CDR3 coding sequence is TGTGCCAGTAGTTCCCACAGGATCGATACGCAGTATTTT. Protein sequence: CASSSHRIDTQYF.